This record covers a single T cell receptor (beta chain). Its antigen is still unknown. This entry belongs to a study of vaccination and CD4 T cells after COVID-19. Study context: Post-COVID draws followed diagnosis by a median roughly 93 days (range 35 to 161). The study collected post-vaccine samples a median 72 days after dose two, with a range of 14 to 241. In culture, cells were exposed to overlapping spike peptides from SARS-CoV-2, HCoV-NL63, HCoV-OC43 and HCoV-229E.

Germline CDR1 is ENHRY and CDR2 is SYGVKD. The V end lost 3 bases, the J end lost 0 bases, and 11 bases lay between the germline ends. The CDR3 extends over 15 amino acids. Treatment indicated: roughly 10-day PBMC culture with coronavirus spike peptide pools or control peptides (ViraFEST assay). The Oncomine TCR Beta short-read assay was what sequenced the DNA obtained from cultured CD4+ T cells. Cultured CD4+ T cells were the source of extracted genomic DNA. TCRdb fed the PCR reads into MiXCR, producing one record per CDR3 protein. The sample carries over 15,000 distinct CDR3 sequences, around 42% recorded once.

This receptor was identified in a human donor who had recovered from COVID-19. Source: CD4+ T cells from blood, cultured in vitro, taken before SARS-CoV-2 vaccination. The chain has TRBV10-3 and TRBJ2-5; D uncertain. The CDR3 loop reads CAISDSNRYQETQYF. The CDR3 nucleotides are TGTGCCATCAGTGATTCGAACCGTTACCAAGAGACCCAGTACTTC.